This TCR beta chain was retrieved from a study of Graves' ophthalmopathy and Graves' hyperthyroidism. RNA transcripts were the template, and TCR beta CDR3 regions were amplified from them. HTBI primers were employed in first-round RT-PCR, then a second-round multiplex PCR followed. From the multiplex PCR reads, TCRdb called clonotypes with MiXCR, one entry per CDR3 protein. Of 660,000 or so distinct CDR3 sequences listed, roughly two fifths are singletons. This clonotype appeared many times. Germline V gene data show CDR1 as SGHTA and CDR2 as FQGNSA. V shed 4 bases and J 10 bases; nucleotides not matched to a gene: 9. The CDR3 has 14 amino acids.

The sample taken for sequencing was peripheral blood. The chain combines TRBV7-2 with TRBJ1-5, with TRBD1 matching over 8 bases. The TCR was taken from an adult man with Graves' ophthalmopathy. CDR3 in amino acids: CASSSDRADPPQHF. Written as DNA, the CDR3 is TGTGCCAGCAGCTCGGACAGGGCGGATCCACCCCAGCATTTT.